One sample yielded the 31 T cell receptor beta chains listed below, sequenced in a study of cytomegalovirus exposure and HLA in healthy donors. Vbeta (60) and Jbeta (13) primers were used in the PCR. The method was immunoSEQ multiplex PCR; TCRdb's version includes in-frame clones alone and lacks a portion of them. The data contain some 140,000 clones, 50% to 75% of them singletons. The sequencing sample was made of PBMCs. Receptor source: a woman between 40 and 50 years old in good health and CMV-seronegative.

The gene calls are TRBV7-9 and TRBJ2-7, with a possible D match to TRBD1 (5 bases). Germline V gene sequence: CDR1 SEHNR, CDR2 FQNEAQ (reference sequence). The V end lost 4 bases, the J end lost 2 bases, and 27 bases lay between the germline ends. The CDR3 extends over 19 amino acids. The DNA of the CDR3 is TGTGCCAGCAGCTCCAACTCCCCATCCCCAACAGGTGACCCCTACGAGCAGTACTTC. It translates to CASSSNSPSPTGDPYEQYF.

This clone was picked up a small number of times. The rearrangement links TRBV4-2 to TRBJ1-2, with 7 positions matching TRBD1. Trimming cost V 0 bases and J 4 bases; bases outside gene matches: 11. CDR1 is LGHNA, CDR2 YNFKEQ, per germline. The CDR3 loop spans 17 amino acids. The CDR3 DNA is TGTGCCAGCAGCCAAGACATTTTACAGGGGCGACCCTATGGCTACACCTTC. It is translated as CASSQDILQGRPYGYTF.

This clone showed up just once. The chain has TRBV2 and TRBJ1-2; tentatively, D is TRBD1 (5 bases). Trimming removed 1 base from V and 4 bases from J, with 13 bases in between. Germline assignment: CDR1 SNHLY and CDR2 FYNNEI. The CDR3 consists of 15 residues. The CDR3 loop is CASSEVGSDSYGYTF. The DNA for the CDR3 is TGTGCCAGCAGTGAAGTAGGCAGCGACAGCTATGGCTACACCTTC.

The chain carries TRBV9 and TRBJ2-1, with D possibly TRBD2 on 5 matching bases. Trimming removed 1 base from V and 5 bases from J, with 10 bases in between. This CDR3 is built from 14 residues. The germline V gene has CDR1 SGDLS and CDR2 YYNGEE. The CDR3 sequence: CASSVPGRDNEQFF. The DNA for the CDR3 is TGTGCCAGCAGCGTACCGGGGAGAGACAATGAGCAGTTCTTC.

The chain uses TRBV5-1 and TRBJ1-4; D perhaps matches TRBD1 (5 bases). The V and J ends lost 4 bases and 1 base respectively, with 14 bases between them. The CDR3 contains 16 residues. The germline CDR1 and CDR2 sequences are SGHRS and YFSETQ. CDR3 in DNA: TGCGCCAGCAGCCGGGACTTCGGGGGAACTAATGAAAAACTGTTTTTT. Translating it yields CASSRDFGGTNEKLFF.

The genes are TRBV29-1 and TRBJ2-2, with 9 nucleotides matching TRBD1. J was trimmed by 5 bases and V by 6 bases; bases with no gene match: 4. The germline V gene has CDR1 SQVTM and CDR2 ANQGSEA. The CDR3 is made up of 13 amino acids. The CDR3, as DNA: TGCAGCGTCCCCGGGACAGGGACCGGGGAGCTGTTTTTT. Translation: CSVPGTGTGELFF.

The rearrangement links TRBV29-1 to TRBJ1-2; no clear D gene. Per the germline V gene, CDR1 is SQVTM and CDR2 is ANQGSEA. The length of the CDR3 is 15 residues. Trimming took 0 bases from V and 4 from J, leaving 15 bases between them. CDR3 in amino acids: CSVEDRGWAIYGYTF. As DNA, the CDR3 is TGCAGCGTTGAAGATCGGGGTTGGGCTATCTATGGCTACACCTTC.

The V gene is TRBV5-1, the J gene TRBJ2-4; the D gene is possibly TRBD1 (7 bases). The germline CDR1 and CDR2 sequences are SGHRS and YFSETQ. V lost 3 bases and J 0 bases, leaving 16 bases between the germline ends. The length of the CDR3 is 17 residues. The DNA of the CDR3 is TGCGCCAGCAGCTCGAATGCGGGACAGATAGCCAAAAACATTCAGTACTTC. As protein: CASSSNAGQIAKNIQYF. The full variable domain, its missing parts supplied by reference TRBV5-1 and TRBJ2-4, is KAGVTQTPRYLIKTRGQQVTLSCSPISGHRSVSWYQQTPGQGLQFLFEYFSETQRNKGNFPGRFSGRQFSNSRSEMNVSTLELGDSALYLCASSSNAGQIAKNIQYFGAGTRLSVL.

The J gene is TRBJ1-2, the V gene TRBV4-3, with D maybe TRBD1 (6 bases). Germline CDR1 LGHNA, CDR2 YSLEER. The CDR3 has 13 residues. V lost 0 bases and J lost 5, with 7 bases in between. CDR3 bases: TGCGCCAGCAGCCAAGAGACAGGTTATGGCTACACCTTC. Translated: CASSQETGYGYTF.

This sequence joins TRBV19 and TRBJ1-6; D uncertain. The CDR3 is 14 amino acids. Trimming left V 5 bases short and J 2 bases short, with 7 bases between. Germline V gene data show CDR1 as LNHDA and CDR2 as SQIVND (reference sequence). DNA for the CDR3: TGTGCCAGTAGTGGCGGCCCCTATAATTCACCCCTCCACTTT. Protein product: CASSGGPYNSPLHF.

In its sample, this clone was seen a few times. The sample holds other DNA sequences that translate to the same CDR3. J is TRBJ1-6 and V is TRBV7-6; D is undetermined. This CDR3 region has 12 residues. Per germline, CDR1 SGHVS and CDR2 FNYEAQ. V was pared by 3 bases and J by 7 bases, with 4 bases between. As DNA, the CDR3 is TGTGCCAGCAGCTTCCCAAATTCACCCCTCCACTTT. It encodes CASSFPNSPLHF.

The chain has TRBV10-3 and TRBJ2-5, with 9 bases lining up with TRBD1. The CDR3 is 14 amino acids. With V trimmed by 10 bases and J by 5 bases, 11 bases remained unmatched. Germline loops: CDR1 ENHRY, CDR2 SYGVKD. In DNA form, the CDR3 reads TGTGCCACCGAGCCGGGACAGGGATCGGAGACCCAGTACTTC. The encoded protein is CATEPGQGSETQYF.

This chain uses TRBV19 with TRBJ1-1; 10 nucleotides line up with TRBD1. Germline trimming cut 5 bases from V and 5 bases from J; bases unmatched to any gene: 8. Germline CDR1 LNHDA, CDR2 SQIVND (reference sequence). CDR3 size: 15 residues. The CDR3 is CASSSRTGGKTEAFF. In DNA, the CDR3 is TGTGCCAGTAGTTCCCGGACAGGGGGAAAAACTGAAGCTTTCTTT.

This clone was observed a handful of times. The gene calls are TRBV6-6 and TRBJ1-1; 8 bases match TRBD1. The CDR3 is 15 amino acids. Germline CDR1 reads MNHNY; CDR2 reads SVGAGI (reference sequence). V dropped 8 bases and J dropped 10; count of bases not matched to a gene: 18. CDR3 nucleotide sequence: TGTGCCAGCCGACCACGGACAGGGCTCGAACGGGGAGCTTTCTTT. It yields the protein CASRPRTGLERGAFF.

CDR3 in DNA: TGTGCCAGCAGTGGTCAGGGATTGGGTTCAGGAAACACCATATATTTT. This sequence encodes CASSGQGLGSGNTIYF. The chain couples TRBV28 to TRBJ1-3; maybe TRBD1 (5 bases). Germline CDR1 MDHEN, CDR2 SYDVKM. This CDR3 spans 16 amino acids. The ends were cut back, 5 bases at V and 4 bases at J, with 18 bases in the middle.

The chain employs TRBV7-2 and TRBJ2-5, with 7 nucleotides matching TRBD1. Germline loops: CDR1 SGHTA, CDR2 FQGNSA. The CDR3 spans 14 residues. The V gene end was trimmed by 5 bases and the J gene end by 1 base; junction bases not matched to a gene: 4. Written as DNA, the CDR3 is TGTGCCAGCAGCCCTCAGGGGGTCCAAGAGACCCAGTACTTC. Translated, it gives CASSPQGVQETQYF. Together with reference TRBV7-2 and TRBJ2-5, the CDR3 gives the full variable domain: GAGVSQSPSNKVTEKGKDVELRCDPISGHTALYWYRQSLGQGLEFLIYFQGNSAPDKSGLPSDRFSAERTGGSVSTLTIQRTQQEDSAVYLCASSPQGVQETQYFGPGTRLLVL.

The V gene is TRBV5-1, the J gene TRBJ1-5; D unresolved. V dropped 3 bases and J dropped 0 bases, with 13 bases sitting between them. The CDR3 totals 16 residues. From germline, CDR1 is SGHRS and CDR2 YFSETQ. For the CDR3, the DNA is TGCGCCAGCAGCTCTGGAGGCAGTTATAGCAATCAGCCCCAGCATTTT. Its translation is CASSSGGSYSNQPQHF.

The rearrangement joins TRBV6-5 to TRBJ1-2; D unresolved. V lost 4 bases to trimming and J lost 2 bases, with 8 bases between them. Germline-derived CDR1 and CDR2 are MNHEY and SVGAGI. CDR3 length equals 13 residues. The CDR3 DNA is TGTGCCAGCAGTTTGAGGGTAAACTATGGCTACACCTTC. Protein product: CASSLRVNYGYTF.

The V gene is TRBV6-5, the J gene TRBJ1-2; 7 nucleotides agree with TRBD1. After removal of 5 bases from V and 2 bases from J, the junction contained 2 bases not matched to a gene. The CDR3 is 13 residues long. Per germline, CDR1 MNHEY and CDR2 SVGAGI. The CDR3 region is CASSETGNYGYTF. CDR3 nucleotide sequence: TGTGCCAGCAGTGAGACAGGGAACTATGGCTACACCTTC.

This chain connects TRBV6-1 to TRBJ2-3; TRBD2 is a possible D gene (5 bases). There are 14 residues in the CDR3. The germline CDR1 and CDR2 sequences are MNHNS and SASEGT. The V end was cut by 6 bases, the J end by 2 bases, with 12 bases between. CDR3 DNA: TGTGCCAGCAGGGAGGTCGGGGACACAGATACGCAGTATTTT. It codes for CASREVGDTDTQYF.

This chain joins TRBV21-1 and TRBJ2-7; the table's D call, TRBD1, was not checked against the DNA. TRBV21-1 represents a pseudogene. The CDR3 sequence is 15 residues long. CDR3: CASSKGVGPCYEQYF. CDR3 in DNA: TGTGCCAGCAGCAAAGGAGTGGGGCCCTGCTACGAGCAGTACTTC.

This clone was seen more than once but under ten times. The chain is built from TRBV6-1 and TRBJ2-5; 11 bases match TRBD2. The better agreement between TRBJ2-7 and the DNA end casts doubt on the J call. The germline CDR1 and CDR2 sequences are MNHNS and SASEGT. The CDR3 is 14 amino acids. The chain's CDR3 is CASIRTSGSYEQYF. The DNA for the CDR3 is TGTGCCAGCATTCGGACTAGCGGGTCGTACGAGCAGTACTTC.

The table lists this clone with a count of one. The CDR3, as DNA: TGTGCCAGCAGTTACCCCCGGGGGGCCACCTACGAGCAGTACTTC. Encoded protein: CASSYPRGATYEQYF. This rearrangement joins TRBV6-5 to TRBJ2-7, with D perhaps matching TRBD2 (7 bases). CDR1 and CDR2 (germline): MNHEY, SVGAGI. CDR3 length equals 15 residues. The germline V and J ends were trimmed by 2 bases and 2 bases, with 13 bases remaining between them.

The J gene is TRBJ2-6, the V gene TRBV7-3; D gene ambiguous. The CDR3 runs to 13 residues. V was trimmed by 6 bases and J by 4 bases, leaving 7 bases between them. Germline V gene sequence: CDR1 SGHTA, CDR2 FQGTGA. The CDR3 sequence: CASRASGANVLTF. DNA for the CDR3: TGTGCCAGCAGGGCTTCGGGGGCCAACGTCCTGACTTTC. The variable domain in full, completed from reference TRBV7-3 and TRBJ2-6, reads GAGVSQTPSNKVTEKGKYVELRCDPISGHTALYWYRQSLGQGPEFLIYFQGTGAADDSGLPNDRFFAVRPEGSVSTLKIQRTERGDSAVYLCASRASGANVLTFGAGSRLTVL.

This clone has a handful of counts. V and J are TRBV7-6 and TRBJ1-6; TRBD1 aligns across 9 bases. J gave up 7 bases and V 9 bases, and 4 bases lay outside the gene matches. Per the germline V gene, CDR1 is SGHVS and CDR2 is FNYEAQ. This CDR3 has 13 amino acids. In DNA, the CDR3 is TGTGCCAGTCGTACAGGGGGCAATTCACCCCTCCACTTT. Its translation is CASRTGGNSPLHF.

This clone has only a few counts. The V and J genes are TRBV7-8 and TRBJ2-7, with TRBD1 matching over 7 bases. Germline V gives CDR1 SGHVS, CDR2 FQNEAQ. V lost 2 bases, J lost 5 bases, and 18 bases stayed unmatched. CDR3 length: 18 residues. The CDR3 reads CASSLQRSVGQRGNEQYF. CDR3 in DNA: TGTGCCAGCAGCTTACAACGATCGGTGGGACAGAGGGGAAACGAGCAGTACTTC.

The CDR3: CASRHRGSNQPQHF. Written as DNA, the CDR3 is TGTGCCAGTAGGCACCGGGGTAGCAATCAGCCCCAGCATTTT. The chain recombines TRBV19 with TRBJ1-5, with no clear D. The CDR3 sequence is 14 residues long. Germline lookup yields CDR1 LNHDA and CDR2 SQIVND (reference sequence). The ends were cut back, 6 bases at V and 0 bases at J, with 9 bases in the middle. The complete variable domain, with remaining parts taken from reference TRBV19 and TRBJ1-5, reads DGGITQSPKYLFRKEGQNVTLSCEQNLNHDAMYWYRQDPGQGLRLIYYSQIVNDFQKGDIAEGYSVSREKKESFPLTVTSAQKNPTAFYLCASRHRGSNQPQHFGDGTRLSIL.

The chain is built from TRBV6-5 and TRBJ1-3; D not resolved. V shed 6 bases and J shed 4 bases, with 13 bases lying between them. The CDR3 extends over 14 amino acids. Germline V gene data show CDR1 as MNHEY and CDR2 as SVGAGI. The CDR3 DNA sequence: TGTGCCAGCAGCCACACTAGAACCGGAAACACCATATATTTT. As protein: CASSHTRTGNTIYF.

The chain uses TRBV18 and TRBJ1-1; D is possibly TRBD1 (5 bases). V lost 2 bases and J 1 base, leaving 8 bases between the germline ends. The CDR3 length is 14 residues. Per the germline V gene, CDR1 is KGHSH and CDR2 is LQKENI. CDR3 sequence reads: CASSPGDRNTEAFF. In nucleotides, the CDR3 is TGTGCCAGCTCACCAGGAGACAGGAACACTGAAGCTTTCTTT.

The chain uses TRBV5-1 and TRBJ1-4; no definite D call. Trimming took off 0 bases at V and 5 bases at J, with 8 bases between the two ends. The CDR3 runs to 14 residues. CDR1 is SGHRS and CDR2 is YFSETQ in the germline V gene. The CDR3 protein is CASSLAFSNEKLFF. The CDR3 DNA reads as TGCGCCAGCAGCTTGGCGTTCTCCAATGAAAAACTGTTTTTT.

The sample holds a few counts of this clone. The J gene is TRBJ1-2, the V gene TRBV5-6; perhaps TRBD1 as D (6 bases). The V gene lost 0 bases and the J gene lost 9 bases, with 12 bases spanning the gap. This CDR3 spans 13 amino acids. Germline CDR1 SGHDT, CDR2 YYEEEE. The CDR3 spells CASSLVPGDSYTF. The CDR3 DNA is TGTGCCAGCAGCTTGGTGCCAGGGGACAGCTACACCTTC.